The rows below give T cell receptor beta chains drawn from one sample of a study of beta chain features in type 1 diabetes. Measured with immunoSEQ multiplex PCR; TCRdb has only the in-frame clones, and not every one. Of about 280,000 clones detected, 15% appear once; the ten largest clones hold roughly 0.015%. The sample was naive CD4+ T cells from blood. The source of these receptors is a man younger than 35 with type 1 diabetes. Each CDR3 is given with its conserved first and last residue. Fields, in order: J gene, clone size, D gene, V gene, CDR3 DNA, CDR3 protein. The D gene is left open where the match is weak. Expanded clones are given a class, and other clones once, few, many or no size at all.

j_call: TRBJ2-3
clone_size: NA
d_call: NA
v_call: TRBV27
cdr3_nt: TGTGCCAGCAGTATACAGGGACCAACCGATACGCAGTATTTT
cdr3_aa: CASSIQGPTDTQYF

j_call: TRBJ2-5
clone_size: few
d_call: NA
v_call: TRBV5-6
cdr3_nt: TGTGCCAGCAGCTTACAAGGTAGCGAGACCCAGTACTTC
cdr3_aa: CASSLQGSETQYF

j_call: TRBJ2-3
clone_size: few
d_call: NA
v_call: TRBV12-5
cdr3_nt: TGTGCTAGTGGTTTGGTACTTGGGGGCTCAGGCACAGATACGCAGTATTTT
cdr3_aa: CASGLVLGGSGTDTQYF

j_call: TRBJ2-5
clone_size: NA
d_call: TRBD2
v_call: TRBV5-6
cdr3_nt: TGTGCCAGCAGCTTTGGGCAGCGGGAGGGCGAGACCCAGTACTTC
cdr3_aa: CASSFGQREGETQYF

j_call: TRBJ1-1
clone_size: NA
d_call: TRBD1
v_call: TRBV5-1
cdr3_nt: TGCGCCAGCAGCCGGCCGGGACAGGGTAGTGAAGCTTTCTTT
cdr3_aa: CASSRPGQGSEAFF

j_call: TRBJ2-7
clone_size: few
d_call: TRBD2
v_call: TRBV6-6
cdr3_nt: TGTGCCAGCAGTTCCCCGACTAGCGGACCCTACGAGCAGTACTTC
cdr3_aa: CASSSPTSGPYEQYF

j_call: TRBJ2-1
clone_size: NA
d_call: TRBD1
v_call: TRBV15
cdr3_nt: TGTGCCACCAGCAGAAAACCTAGACAGGGCTACAATGAGCAGTTCTTC
cdr3_aa: CATSRKPRQGYNEQFF

j_call: TRBJ1-1
clone_size: NA
d_call: TRBD1
v_call: TRBV30
cdr3_nt: TGTGCCTGGCACCCGGACAGGGGCGGGACTGAAGCTTTCTTT
cdr3_aa: CAWHPDRGGTEAFF

j_call: TRBJ2-5
clone_size: few
d_call: TRBD2
v_call: TRBV19
cdr3_nt: TGTGCCAGTAGACTTACTAGCGGGAGGGAGACCCAGTACTTC
cdr3_aa: CASRLTSGRETQYF

j_call: TRBJ1-1
clone_size: few
d_call: NA
v_call: TRBV2
cdr3_nt: TGTGCCAGCAGAGAGGGGGATGCTTTTCTAAACACTGAAGCTTTCTTT
cdr3_aa: CASREGDAFLNTEAFF

j_call: TRBJ1-1
clone_size: few
d_call: NA
v_call: TRBV9
cdr3_nt: TGTGCCAGCAGCGTGACAGCCCAGAACACTGAAGCTTTCTTT
cdr3_aa: CASSVTAQNTEAFF

j_call: TRBJ1-6
clone_size: NA
d_call: NA
v_call: TRBV5-1
cdr3_nt: TGCGCCAGCAGGTCCGCAGGTTGGGATTCACCCCTCCACTTT
cdr3_aa: CASRSAGWDSPLHF

j_call: TRBJ2-7
clone_size: NA
d_call: TRBD1
v_call: TRBV7-4
cdr3_nt: TGTGCCAGCAGCCCCGTTTTCAACAGGGGTAACGAGCAGTACTTC
cdr3_aa: CASSPVFNRGNEQYF

j_call: TRBJ2-3
clone_size: NA
d_call: NA
v_call: TRBV7-2
cdr3_nt: TGTGCCAGCAGCTTAGAGCTTACAGGGGGGGGCACAGATACGCAGTATTTT
cdr3_aa: CASSLELTGGGTDTQYF

j_call: TRBJ2-3
clone_size: few
d_call: NA
v_call: TRBV2
cdr3_nt: TGTGCCAGCAAGCCCAATGGACTACCAGATACGCAGTATTTT
cdr3_aa: CASKPNGLPDTQYF

j_call: TRBJ2-5
clone_size: few
d_call: TRBD2
v_call: TRBV5-1
cdr3_nt: TGCGCCAGTAACCTTGGCGGGACTACAGAAGAGACCCAGTACTTC
cdr3_aa: CASNLGGTTEETQYF

j_call: TRBJ2-5
clone_size: NA
d_call: TRBD2
v_call: TRBV11-2
cdr3_nt: TGTGCCAGCAGCTTCCTAGCGGGGGCGTACGGAGAGACCCAGTACTTC
cdr3_aa: CASSFLAGAYGETQYF

j_call: TRBJ1-5
clone_size: NA
d_call: TRBD1
v_call: TRBV19
cdr3_nt: TGTGCCAGTAATCGAGGGACAGGGCAGCCCCAGCATTTT
cdr3_aa: CASNRGTGQPQHF

j_call: TRBJ2-7
clone_size: NA
d_call: TRBD2
v_call: TRBV30
cdr3_nt: TGTGCCTGGAGTGTCGGGACTAGGTCCTACGAGCAGTACTTC
cdr3_aa: CAWSVGTRSYEQYF

j_call: TRBJ2-2
clone_size: once
d_call: NA
v_call: TRBV7-7
cdr3_nt: TGTGCCAGCAGCGGCTCAGACACCGGGGAGCTGTTTTTT
cdr3_aa: CASSGSDTGELFF

j_call: TRBJ1-2
clone_size: NA
d_call: NA
v_call: TRBV30
cdr3_nt: TGTGCCTGGAGTGGGGCAGCCTATGGCTACACCTTC
cdr3_aa: CAWSGAAYGYTF

j_call: TRBJ2-5
clone_size: NA
d_call: NA
v_call: TRBV25-1
cdr3_nt: TGTGCCAGCAGTGAAATATATACGGGCAGGGGGACTGAGACCCAGTACTTC
cdr3_aa: CASSEIYTGRGTETQYF

j_call: TRBJ1-2
clone_size: NA
d_call: NA
v_call: TRBV5-6
cdr3_nt: TGTGCCAGCAGCTTGGGTGGCACCGGCGCGGGGTATGGCTACACCTTC
cdr3_aa: CASSLGGTGAGYGYTF

j_call: TRBJ2-1
clone_size: NA
d_call: NA
v_call: TRBV29-1
cdr3_nt: TGCAGCGTTGAAGGCGGGGCCCTCTACAATGAGCAGTTCTTC
cdr3_aa: CSVEGGALYNEQFF

j_call: TRBJ1-2
clone_size: NA
d_call: TRBD1
v_call: TRBV6-5
cdr3_nt: TGTGCCAGCCATCCCGGGACAGGGGTCCCCTACACCTTC
cdr3_aa: CASHPGTGVPYTF

j_call: TRBJ2-5
clone_size: few
d_call: NA
v_call: TRBV25-1
cdr3_nt: TGTGCCAGCAAAGGGGCACAAGAGACCCAGTACTTC
cdr3_aa: CASKGAQETQYF

j_call: TRBJ2-5
clone_size: NA
d_call: NA
v_call: TRBV6-5
cdr3_nt: TGTGCCAGCAGTTACTCGATAACAGCCCAAGAGACCCAGTACTTC
cdr3_aa: CASSYSITAQETQYF

j_call: TRBJ1-1
clone_size: few
d_call: NA
v_call: TRBV28
cdr3_nt: TGTGCCATTAGGGAACGGGGCACTGAAGCTTTCTTT
cdr3_aa: CAIRERGTEAFF

j_call: TRBJ2-5
clone_size: NA
d_call: NA
v_call: TRBV5-1
cdr3_nt: TGCGCCAGCAGCCGGGACACGGAGACCCAGTACTTC
cdr3_aa: CASSRDTETQYF

j_call: TRBJ1-1
clone_size: NA
d_call: TRBD1
v_call: TRBV5-1
cdr3_nt: TGCGCCAGCAGCTCGCGGGACAGACCGAACACTGAAGCTTTCTTT
cdr3_aa: CASSSRDRPNTEAFF

j_call: TRBJ2-7
clone_size: NA
d_call: NA
v_call: TRBV11-2
cdr3_nt: TGTGCCAGCAGCTCCTTAAGAGGACTCAAATACGAGCAGTACTTC
cdr3_aa: CASSSLRGLKYEQYF

j_call: TRBJ2-7
clone_size: NA
d_call: TRBD2
v_call: TRBV14
cdr3_nt: TGTGCCAGCAGCTTAGCGGGAGCACCGGGGGAGCAGTACTTC
cdr3_aa: CASSLAGAPGEQYF

j_call: TRBJ2-7
clone_size: few
d_call: TRBD2
v_call: TRBV5-1
cdr3_nt: TGCGCCAGCAGACTGACTAGCGGTGGACCCTACGAGCAGTACTTC
cdr3_aa: CASRLTSGGPYEQYF

j_call: TRBJ2-5
clone_size: NA
d_call: TRBD2
v_call: TRBV9
cdr3_nt: TGTGCCAGCAGCGTCGTTCCGGCTGGGACTAGCGGGTTTCAAGAGACCCAGTACTTC
cdr3_aa: CASSVVPAGTSGFQETQYF

j_call: TRBJ1-4
clone_size: few
d_call: TRBD1
v_call: TRBV2
cdr3_nt: TGTGCCATTACGCGGACAGGGTTAAATGAAAAACTGTTTTTT
cdr3_aa: CAITRTGLNEKLFF

j_call: TRBJ1-2
clone_size: few
d_call: TRBD1
v_call: TRBV28
cdr3_nt: TGTGCCAGCAGTTCCCAGGGGGCCACCTTC
cdr3_aa: CASSSQGATF

j_call: TRBJ2-3
clone_size: few
d_call: NA
v_call: TRBV6-1
cdr3_nt: TGTGCCAGCAGTGAAGGAGGGAGATTTCACGATACGCAGTATTTT
cdr3_aa: CASSEGGRFHDTQYF

j_call: TRBJ2-5
clone_size: few
d_call: TRBD2
v_call: TRBV28
cdr3_nt: TGTGCCAGCAGTCCGAGACTAGCGGGGGTCTCTGGGGAGACCCAGTACTTC
cdr3_aa: CASSPRLAGVSGETQYF

j_call: TRBJ2-1
clone_size: few
d_call: NA
v_call: TRBV11-2
cdr3_nt: TGTGCCAGCAGCTTAGAAGCCGCAACGGGAGCCAACAATGAGCAGTTCTTC
cdr3_aa: CASSLEAATGANNEQFF

j_call: TRBJ1-6
clone_size: NA
d_call: TRBD1
v_call: TRBV7-9
cdr3_nt: TGTGCCAGCAGCTCAGGGGGCTCACCCCTCCACTTT
cdr3_aa: CASSSGGSPLHF

j_call: TRBJ1-2
clone_size: few
d_call: TRBD1
v_call: TRBV5-1
cdr3_nt: TGCGCCAGCAGCCATGACAGGGACGGCTACACCTTC
cdr3_aa: CASSHDRDGYTF

j_call: TRBJ2-3
clone_size: NA
d_call: NA
v_call: TRBV7-9
cdr3_nt: TGTGCCAGCAGCTTCCGACAGGCGACAGATACGCAGTATTTT
cdr3_aa: CASSFRQATDTQYF

j_call: TRBJ1-2
clone_size: few
d_call: NA
v_call: TRBV18
cdr3_nt: TGTGCCAGCTCACCACAGGGGATTAACTATGGCTACACCTTC
cdr3_aa: CASSPQGINYGYTF

j_call: TRBJ2-7
clone_size: few
d_call: TRBD1
v_call: TRBV5-1
cdr3_nt: TGCGCCAGCAGCATAGACAGGGGCCCCTACGAGCAGTACTTC
cdr3_aa: CASSIDRGPYEQYF

j_call: TRBJ2-5
clone_size: NA
d_call: TRBD2
v_call: TRBV5-1
cdr3_nt: TGCGCCAGCAGCTTGGATCCTAGCGGGACAGAGACCCAGTACTTC
cdr3_aa: CASSLDPSGTETQYF

j_call: TRBJ2-7
clone_size: few
d_call: NA
v_call: TRBV7-2
cdr3_nt: TGTGCCAGCAGCGCCCTATTCGAGGAGCAGTACTTC
cdr3_aa: CASSALFEEQYF

j_call: TRBJ1-5
clone_size: NA
d_call: NA
v_call: TRBV2
cdr3_nt: TGTGCCAGCAGTGAGTTAAGCAATCAGCCCCAGCATTTT
cdr3_aa: CASSELSNQPQHF

j_call: TRBJ1-2
clone_size: NA
d_call: NA
v_call: TRBV6-6
cdr3_nt: TGTGCCAGCAGCACTACAGGGAACTATGGCTACACCTTC
cdr3_aa: CASSTTGNYGYTF

j_call: TRBJ2-3
clone_size: NA
d_call: NA
v_call: TRBV29-1
cdr3_nt: TGCAGCGTTGAAGATAATCTCGGGGGAACAGATACGCAGTATTTT
cdr3_aa: CSVEDNLGGTDTQYF

j_call: TRBJ2-2
clone_size: few
d_call: TRBD1
v_call: TRBV7-9
cdr3_nt: TGTGCCAGCAGCCGGGTTACAGGGGGCCGAACCGGGGAGCTGTTTTTT
cdr3_aa: CASSRVTGGRTGELFF